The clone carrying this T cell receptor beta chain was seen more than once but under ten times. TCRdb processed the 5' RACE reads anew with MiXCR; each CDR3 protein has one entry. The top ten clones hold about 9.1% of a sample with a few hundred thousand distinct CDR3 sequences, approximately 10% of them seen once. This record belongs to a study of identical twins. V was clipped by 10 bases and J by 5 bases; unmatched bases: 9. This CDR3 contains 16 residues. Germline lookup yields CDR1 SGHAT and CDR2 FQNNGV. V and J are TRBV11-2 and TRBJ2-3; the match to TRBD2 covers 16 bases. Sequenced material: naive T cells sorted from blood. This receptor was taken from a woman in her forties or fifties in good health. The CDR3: CATPGLAGGPGDTQYF. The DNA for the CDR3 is TGTGCCACCCCGGGACTAGCGGGAGGGCCGGGAGATACGCAGTATTTT.